The clone carrying this TCR beta chain was counted a single time. Its antigen remains unidentified. This sample is drawn from a study of cytotoxic CD8 clonotypes in ibrutinib-treated CLL. Study-level points and caveats: Clonality, elevated at ibrutinib response, dropped back toward baseline at progression. Age-matched healthy donor levels were exceeded by baseline clonality, which tracked circulating CD8+ T-cell counts.

Assay: immunoSEQ multiplex PCR; the TCRdb copy retains only in-frame clones and omits some. This table has 150,000 or so clones, roughly 83% appearing once. The TCR comes from a human donor with chronic lymphocytic leukemia. The specimen was PBMCs, collected after 12 months of ibrutinib treatment.

The chain's CDR3 is CASRESGFNEQFF. The CDR3 nucleotides are TGTGCCAGTCGGGAATCAGGCTTTAATGAGCAGTTCTTC. The chain uses TRBV28 and TRBJ2-1; D is possibly TRBD2 (5 bases). This CDR3 is 13 amino acids long. The germline CDR1 and CDR2 sequences are MDHEN and SYDVKM. V dropped 9 bases and J dropped 7 bases, with 16 bases sitting between them.